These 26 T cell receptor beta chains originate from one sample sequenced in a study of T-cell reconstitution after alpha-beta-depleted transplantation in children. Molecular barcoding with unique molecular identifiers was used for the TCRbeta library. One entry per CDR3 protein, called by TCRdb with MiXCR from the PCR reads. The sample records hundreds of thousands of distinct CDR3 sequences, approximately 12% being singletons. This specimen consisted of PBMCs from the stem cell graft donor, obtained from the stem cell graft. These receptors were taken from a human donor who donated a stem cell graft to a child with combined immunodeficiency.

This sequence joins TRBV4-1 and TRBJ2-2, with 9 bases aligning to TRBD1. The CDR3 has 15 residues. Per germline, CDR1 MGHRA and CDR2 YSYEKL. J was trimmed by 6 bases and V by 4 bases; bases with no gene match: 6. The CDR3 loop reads CASSPPGQGSGELFF. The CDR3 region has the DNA TGCGCCAGCAGCCCTCCGGGACAGGGATCCGGGGAGCTGTTTTTT.

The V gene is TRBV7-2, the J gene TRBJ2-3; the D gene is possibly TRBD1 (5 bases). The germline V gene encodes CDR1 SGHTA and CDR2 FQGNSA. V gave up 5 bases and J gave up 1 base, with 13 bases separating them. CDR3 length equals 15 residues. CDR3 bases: TGTGCCAGCAGCCTCCAACAGGCGCGCACAGATACGCAGTATTTT. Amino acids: CASSLQQARTDTQYF.

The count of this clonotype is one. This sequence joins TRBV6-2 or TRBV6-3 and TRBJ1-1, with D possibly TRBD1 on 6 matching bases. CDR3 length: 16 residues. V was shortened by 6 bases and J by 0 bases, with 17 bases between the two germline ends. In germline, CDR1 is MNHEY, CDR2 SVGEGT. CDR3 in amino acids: CASRRPGTYMNTEAFF. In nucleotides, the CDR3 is TGTGCCAGCAGACGTCCCGGGACATATATGAACACTGAAGCTTTCTTT.

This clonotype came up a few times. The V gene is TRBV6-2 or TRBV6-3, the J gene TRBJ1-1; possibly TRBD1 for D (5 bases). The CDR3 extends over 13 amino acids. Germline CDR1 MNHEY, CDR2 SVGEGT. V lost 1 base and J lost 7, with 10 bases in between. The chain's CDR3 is CASSYLGTLEAFF. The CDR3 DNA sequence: TGTGCCAGCAGTTACTTAGGGACCCTTGAAGCTTTCTTT.

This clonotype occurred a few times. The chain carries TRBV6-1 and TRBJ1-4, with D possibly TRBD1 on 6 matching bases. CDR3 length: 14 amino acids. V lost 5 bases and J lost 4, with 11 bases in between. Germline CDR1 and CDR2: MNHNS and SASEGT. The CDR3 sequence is CASSTTGYNEKLFF. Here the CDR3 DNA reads TGTGCCAGCAGTACGACAGGTTATAATGAAAAACTGTTTTTT.

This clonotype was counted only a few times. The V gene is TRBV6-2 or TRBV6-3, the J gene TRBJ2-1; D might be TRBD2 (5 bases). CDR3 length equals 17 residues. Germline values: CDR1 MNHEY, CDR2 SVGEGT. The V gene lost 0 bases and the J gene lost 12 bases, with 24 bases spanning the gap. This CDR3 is CASSYSTPGSSLRGQFF. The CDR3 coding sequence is TGTGCCAGCAGTTACTCCACTCCGGGTAGCAGCTTACGGGGGCAGTTCTTC.

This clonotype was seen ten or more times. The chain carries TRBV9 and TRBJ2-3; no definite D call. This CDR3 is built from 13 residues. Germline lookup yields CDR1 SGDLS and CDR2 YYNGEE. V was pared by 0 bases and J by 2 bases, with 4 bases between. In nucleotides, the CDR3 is TGTGCCAGCAGCGTAGGGGACACAGATACGCAGTATTTT. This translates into CASSVGDTDTQYF.

The CDR3 here is CASSQGSGWAYEQYF. The CDR3 DNA is TGCGCCAGCAGCCAAGGGAGCGGTTGGGCCTACGAGCAGTACTTC. The J gene is TRBJ2-7, the V gene TRBV4-1, with TRBD2 as a possible D gene (5 bases). Germline V gives CDR1 MGHRA, CDR2 YSYEKL. Trimming shortened V by 1 base and J by 2 bases, and 12 bases separated the two germline ends. The CDR3 is 15 amino acids.

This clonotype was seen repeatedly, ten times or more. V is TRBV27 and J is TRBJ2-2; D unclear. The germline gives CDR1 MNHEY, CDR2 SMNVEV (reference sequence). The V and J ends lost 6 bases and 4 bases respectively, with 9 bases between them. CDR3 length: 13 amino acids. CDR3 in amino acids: CASSPFITGELFF. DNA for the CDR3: TGTGCCAGCAGCCCCTTTATCACCGGGGAGCTGTTTTTT.

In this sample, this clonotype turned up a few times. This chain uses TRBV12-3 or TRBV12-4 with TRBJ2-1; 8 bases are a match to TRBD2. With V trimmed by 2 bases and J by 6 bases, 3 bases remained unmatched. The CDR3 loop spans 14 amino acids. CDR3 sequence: CASSLTAGANEQFF. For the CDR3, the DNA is TGTGCCAGCAGTTTAACAGCGGGGGCCAATGAGCAGTTCTTC.

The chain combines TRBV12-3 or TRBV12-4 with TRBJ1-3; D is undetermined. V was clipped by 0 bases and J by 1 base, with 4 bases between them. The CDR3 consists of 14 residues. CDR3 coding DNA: TGTGCCAGCAGTTTAGCTAAGTCTGGAAACACCATATATTTT. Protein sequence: CASSLAKSGNTIYF.

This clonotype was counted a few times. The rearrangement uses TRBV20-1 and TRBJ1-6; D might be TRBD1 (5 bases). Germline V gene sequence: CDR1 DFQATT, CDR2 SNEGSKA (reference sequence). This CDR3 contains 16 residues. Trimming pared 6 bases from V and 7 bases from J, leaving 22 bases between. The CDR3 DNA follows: TGCAGTGCGACCCCGGGCGGGGCAGGCGGAAATTCACCCCTCCACTTT. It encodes CSATPGGAGGNSPLHF.

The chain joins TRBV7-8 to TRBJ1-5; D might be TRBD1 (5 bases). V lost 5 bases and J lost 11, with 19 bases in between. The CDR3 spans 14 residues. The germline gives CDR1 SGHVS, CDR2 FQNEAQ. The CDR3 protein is CASSVPGPQGAQHF. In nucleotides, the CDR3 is TGTGCCAGCAGCGTACCGGGGCCCCAAGGGGCCCAGCATTTT.

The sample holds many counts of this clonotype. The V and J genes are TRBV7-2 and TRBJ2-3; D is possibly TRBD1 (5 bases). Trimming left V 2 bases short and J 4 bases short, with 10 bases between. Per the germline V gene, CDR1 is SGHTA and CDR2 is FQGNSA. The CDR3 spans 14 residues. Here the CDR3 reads CASSLSRAPDTQYF. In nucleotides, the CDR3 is TGTGCCAGCAGCTTAAGCAGGGCCCCAGATACGCAGTATTTT.

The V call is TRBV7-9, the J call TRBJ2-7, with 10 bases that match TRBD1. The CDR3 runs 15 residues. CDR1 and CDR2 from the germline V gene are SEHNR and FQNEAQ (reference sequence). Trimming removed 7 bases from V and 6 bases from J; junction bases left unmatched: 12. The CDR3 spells CASTQEGTGDGEQYF. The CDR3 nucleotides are TGTGCCAGCACCCAAGAGGGGACAGGGGACGGCGAGCAGTACTTC.

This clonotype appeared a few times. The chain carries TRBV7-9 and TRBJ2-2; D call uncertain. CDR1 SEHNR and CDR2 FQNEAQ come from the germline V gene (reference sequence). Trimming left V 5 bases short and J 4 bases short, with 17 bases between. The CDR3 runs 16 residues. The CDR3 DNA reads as TGTGCCAGCAGCCCCCCGGCGGCCCTCCGCACCGGGGAGCTGTTTTTT. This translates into CASSPPAALRTGELFF.

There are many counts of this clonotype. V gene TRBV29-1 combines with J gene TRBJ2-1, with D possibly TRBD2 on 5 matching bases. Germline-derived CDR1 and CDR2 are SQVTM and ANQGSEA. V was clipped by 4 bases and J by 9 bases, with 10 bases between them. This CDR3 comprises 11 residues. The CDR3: CSVGLGVEQFF. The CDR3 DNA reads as TGCAGCGTTGGTCTCGGGGTTGAGCAGTTCTTC.

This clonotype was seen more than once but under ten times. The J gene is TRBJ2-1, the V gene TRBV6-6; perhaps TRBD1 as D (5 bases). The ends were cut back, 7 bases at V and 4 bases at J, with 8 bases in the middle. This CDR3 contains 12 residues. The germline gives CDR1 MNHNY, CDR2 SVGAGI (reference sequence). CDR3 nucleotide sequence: TGTGCCAGCACAGGGCCGTACAATGAGCAGTTCTTC. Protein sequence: CASTGPYNEQFF.

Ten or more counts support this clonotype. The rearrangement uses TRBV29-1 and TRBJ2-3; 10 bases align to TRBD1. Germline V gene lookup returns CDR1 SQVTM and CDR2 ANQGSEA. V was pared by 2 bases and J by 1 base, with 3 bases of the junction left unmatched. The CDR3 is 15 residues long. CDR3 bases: TGCAGCGTTGAACCGACAGGGGGCCGCACAGATACGCAGTATTTT. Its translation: CSVEPTGGRTDTQYF.

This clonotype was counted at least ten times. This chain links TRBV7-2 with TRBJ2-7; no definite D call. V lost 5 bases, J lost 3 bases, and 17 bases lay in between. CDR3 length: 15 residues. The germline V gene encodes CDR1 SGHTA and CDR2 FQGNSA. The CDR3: CASSPRGGAFYEQYF. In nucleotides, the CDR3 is TGTGCCAGCAGCCCGCGTGGCGGAGCCTTCTACGAGCAGTACTTC.

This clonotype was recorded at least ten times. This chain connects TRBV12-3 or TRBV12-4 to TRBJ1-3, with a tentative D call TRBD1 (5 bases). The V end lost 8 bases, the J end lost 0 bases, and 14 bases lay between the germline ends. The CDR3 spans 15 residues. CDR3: CASGNRGLSGNTIYF. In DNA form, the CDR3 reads TGTGCCAGCGGGAACCGGGGCCTCTCTGGAAACACCATATATTTT.

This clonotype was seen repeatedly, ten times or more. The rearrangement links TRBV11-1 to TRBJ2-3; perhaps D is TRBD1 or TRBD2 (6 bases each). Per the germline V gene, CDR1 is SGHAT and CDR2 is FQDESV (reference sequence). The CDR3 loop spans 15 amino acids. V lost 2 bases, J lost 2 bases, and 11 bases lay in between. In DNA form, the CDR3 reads TGTGCCAGCAGCTTATGGGGGGCCGTCACAGATACGCAGTATTTT. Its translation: CASSLWGAVTDTQYF.

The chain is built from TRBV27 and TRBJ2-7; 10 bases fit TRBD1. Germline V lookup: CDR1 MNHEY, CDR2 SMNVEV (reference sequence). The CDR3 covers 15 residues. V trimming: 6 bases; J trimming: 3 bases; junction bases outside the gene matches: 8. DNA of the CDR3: TGTGCCAGCAGCCCGGGACAGGGGCTGGGCTACGAGCAGTACTTC. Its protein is CASSPGQGLGYEQYF.

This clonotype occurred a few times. CDR3 in amino acids: CASSPLGALGSEQYF. Here the CDR3 DNA reads TGTGCCAGCAGCCCCTTGGGGGCCTTGGGGTCCGAGCAGTACTTC. This sequence joins TRBV4-2 and TRBJ2-7; the D gene is possibly TRBD1 (6 bases). Germline CDR1 reads LGHNA; CDR2 reads YNFKEQ. Trimming pared 4 bases from V and 6 bases from J, leaving 19 bases between. This CDR3 has 15 amino acids.

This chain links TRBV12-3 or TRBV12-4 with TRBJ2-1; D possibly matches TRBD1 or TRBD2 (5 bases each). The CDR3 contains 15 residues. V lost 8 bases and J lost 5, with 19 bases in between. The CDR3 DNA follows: TGTGCCAGCCCTAGCCGGGGCTATACCCACAATGAGCAGTTCTTC. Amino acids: CASPSRGYTHNEQFF.

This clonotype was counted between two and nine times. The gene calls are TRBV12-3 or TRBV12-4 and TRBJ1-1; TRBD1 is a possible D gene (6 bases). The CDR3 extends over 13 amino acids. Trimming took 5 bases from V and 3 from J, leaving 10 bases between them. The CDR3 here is CASSPTGYTEAFF. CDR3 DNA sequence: TGTGCCAGCAGTCCCACAGGGTACACTGAAGCTTTCTTT.